This T cell receptor (beta chain) was identified during a study of regulatory T cells in long-lasting Graves disease. This clonotype has just a few counts. Antigen specificity is unknown. Study-wide findings and caveats: Sharing of public clonotypes was greater in persistent patients (roughly 2,900) than in new patients (fewer than 1,000). Repertoires from persistent disease leaned toward TRBV28, TRBJ1-2 and TRBJ2-5.

V gave up 2 bases and J gave up 0 bases, with 12 bases separating them. This CDR3 is 15 amino acids long. Germline-derived CDR1 and CDR2 are SGHRS and YFSETQ. Time point defined: persistent/refractory GD, antithyroid drugs over 5 years with positive TRAb. RNA extracted from PBMCs served as the sequencing template. The patients were enrolled through endocrinology in Xi'an, China. Assembly of TCR beta libraries relied on iRepertoire HTBI primers together with Arm-PCR of CDR3 regions. TCRdb redid the calling of the multiplex PCR reads with MiXCR, one entry per CDR3 protein. The table shows over 650,000 distinct CDR3 sequences, with 25% to 30% occurring only once.

The receptor was derived from a female donor with Graves disease. V gene TRBV5-1 combines with J gene TRBJ2-7; D gene uncertain. Sequenced material: peripheral blood mononuclear cells (PBMCs), taken when the disease was refractory, from a patient treated with antithyroid drugs. Written as DNA, the CDR3 is TGCGCCAGCAGCTTTTCCCCGGCACTCTCCTACGAGCAGTACTTC. It yields the protein CASSFSPALSYEQYF.